The 21 T cell receptor beta chains given below trace back to one sample, sequenced in a study of radiotherapy plus CTLA-4 blockade in lung cancer. Generated by immunoSEQ multiplex PCR, the TCRdb table keeps only in-frame clones and is missing some. The sample carries over 60,000 clones, around 87% recorded once. This specimen consisted of peripheral blood, obtained from a patient treated with radiotherapy plus ipilimumab. All receptors derive from a human donor with non-small cell lung cancer that progressed on radiotherapy plus ipilimumab.

The V call is TRBV11-2, the J call TRBJ2-2, with D perhaps assigned TRBD1 or TRBD2 (5 bases each). This CDR3 is built from 17 residues. V was pared by 6 bases and J by 1 base, with 18 bases between. Looked up from germline, CDR1 is SGHAT and CDR2 is FQNNGV. This chain's CDR3 is CASRLPGRGVNTGELFF. The CDR3 nucleotides read TGTGCCAGCAGGTTACCGGGACGGGGAGTGAACACCGGGGAGCTGTTTTTT.

The V and J genes are TRBV4-1 and TRBJ1-4, with 8 bases lining up with TRBD1. The CDR3 is 16 residues long. CDR1 MGHRA and CDR2 YSYEKL come from the germline V gene. The J segment lost 7 bases and the V segment lost 2 bases, leaving 9 bases of the junction unmatched. CDR3 loop: CASSQIQGAGSEKLFF. For the CDR3, the DNA is TGCGCCAGCAGCCAAATTCAGGGGGCAGGGAGTGAAAAACTGTTTTTT.

The chain employs TRBV10-3 and TRBJ2-3; 9 bases fit TRBD2. The CDR3 consists of 15 residues. Germline CDR1 ENHRY, CDR2 SYGVKD. V gave up 2 bases and J gave up 4 bases; unmatched junction bases: 4. In DNA, the CDR3 is TGTGCCATCAGTGAGCACCCTAGCGGGGCAGATACGCAGTATTTT. Its protein product is CAISEHPSGADTQYF.

This clone appeared a few times. CDR3 residues: CASSAGANVLTF. CDR3 DNA: TGTGCCAGCAGTGCTGGGGCCAACGTCCTGACTTTC. The chain carries TRBV27 and TRBJ2-6; no reliable D call. Germline V gene lookup returns CDR1 MNHEY and CDR2 SMNVEV (reference sequence). The CDR3 spans 12 residues. Trimming took 5 bases from V and 2 from J, leaving 1 base between them.

CDR3 DNA sequence: TGTGCCAGCAGCTTAGTTTTGGGGAGTAGGTACACCGGGGAGCTGTTTTTT. Its translation: CASSLVLGSRYTGELFF. The chain couples TRBV7-8 to TRBJ2-2; D perhaps matches TRBD2 (5 bases). The CDR3 has 17 residues. V was clipped by 1 base and J by 3 bases, with 15 bases between them. Germline V gene sequence: CDR1 SGHVS, CDR2 FQNEAQ.

The rearrangement uses TRBV30 and TRBJ1-5; D call uncertain. V lost 3 bases and J lost 4, with 7 bases in between. CDR3 size: 12 residues. Germline CDR1 is GTSNPN and CDR2 is SVGIG (reference sequence). The CDR3, as DNA: TGTGCCTGGAGCAACGGGAATCAGCCCCAGCATTTT. Protein: CAWSNGNQPQHF.

The chain links TRBV28 to TRBJ2-3; perhaps TRBD1 as D (5 bases). V was pared by 8 bases and J by 2 bases, with 14 bases between. The germline gives CDR1 MDHEN, CDR2 SYDVKM. The CDR3 consists of 14 residues. The CDR3 nucleotides read TGTGCCAGCGGGGCCCCCGAATTCACAGATACGCAGTATTTT. This gives the protein CASGAPEFTDTQYF.

The chain joins TRBV2 to TRBJ2-1; 8 positions agree with TRBD1. Unmatched junction bases numbered 11, after V lost 7 bases and J lost 9 bases. Per the germline V gene, CDR1 is SNHLY and CDR2 is FYNNEI. This CDR3 has 14 amino acids. The CDR3 reads CASNEGTGALEQFF. DNA for the CDR3: TGTGCCAGCAACGAAGGGACAGGTGCCCTTGAGCAGTTCTTC.

The chain has TRBV28 and TRBJ1-2; no clear D. Trimming took off 0 bases at V and 6 bases at J, with 8 bases between the two ends. This CDR3 is 13 amino acids long. The germline V gene encodes CDR1 MDHEN and CDR2 SYDVKM. This CDR3 is CASSLWAGDGYTF. In DNA form, the CDR3 reads TGTGCCAGCAGTTTATGGGCAGGTGATGGCTACACCTTC.

CDR3 sequence (DNA): TGTGCCAGCAGTTTGGCCATCGGTAGCAATCAGCCCCAGCATTTT. This encodes CASSLAIGSNQPQHF. The V call is TRBV6-6, the J call TRBJ1-5; D is undetermined. Germline V CDR1 and CDR2: MNHNY, SVGAGI (reference sequence). Trimming cost V 4 bases and J 0 bases, with 10 bases left between them. The CDR3 is 15 residues long.

The chain combines TRBV28 with TRBJ2-7, with D tentatively TRBD2 (6 bases). Germline V CDR1 and CDR2: MDHEN, SYDVKM. This CDR3 has 16 residues. The V end lost 8 bases, the J end lost 3 bases, and 23 bases lay between the germline ends. The CDR3 bases are TGTGCCAGCCGTTCAAGGGCCTGGGGGGAGATCTACGAGCAGTACGTC. Encoded protein: CASRSRAWGEIYEQYV.

The rearrangement uses TRBV5-1 and TRBJ2-7; possibly TRBD1 or TRBD2 for D (5 bases each). CDR3 length: 15 residues. Germline V lookup: CDR1 SGHRS, CDR2 YFSETQ. The V end was cut by 7 bases, the J end by 2 bases, with 19 bases between. CDR3 sequence: CASALDQGPTYEQYV. In DNA, the CDR3 is TGCGCCAGCGCCCTAGATCAGGGACCAACCTACGAGCAGTACGTC.

The chain joins TRBV27 to TRBJ2-1; 8 positions agree with TRBD2. Germline CDR1 MNHEY, CDR2 SMNVEV (reference sequence). Trimming cost V 5 bases and J 7 bases; bases outside gene matches: 1. This CDR3 is built from 12 residues. The CDR3 bases are TGTGCCAGCAGTCCTAGCGGGAATGAGCAGTTCTTC. Protein product: CASSPSGNEQFF.

The J gene is TRBJ2-1, the V gene TRBV7-9; D possibly corresponds to TRBD2 (6 bases). The ends were cut back, 2 bases at V and 10 bases at J, with 15 bases in the middle. Germline CDR1 SEHNR, CDR2 FQNEAQ (reference sequence). The CDR3 is 14 residues long. CDR3 bases: TGTGCCAGCAGCTTACTCGGGACTGCCGCGGAGCAGTTCTTC. This gives the protein CASSLLGTAAEQFF.

This clone was detected once. The chain employs TRBV5-1 and TRBJ2-1; D is uncertain. CDR1 is SGHRS and CDR2 is YFSETQ in the germline V gene. Trimming took 6 bases from V and 8 from J, leaving 15 bases between them. The CDR3 length is 13 residues. The CDR3 is CASTERFLDEQFF. The CDR3, as DNA: TGCGCCAGCACGGAGAGGTTTCTGGATGAGCAGTTCTTC.

J is TRBJ2-5 and V is TRBV7-9; the D gene is possibly TRBD1 (5 bases). Germline V gene sequence: CDR1 SEHNR, CDR2 FQNEAQ (reference sequence). The V end was cut by 0 bases, the J end by 5 bases, with 10 bases between. The CDR3 runs 14 residues. The CDR3 DNA reads TGTGCCAGCAGCTTAGCTTGGGGCCTGGAGACCCAGTACTTC. Translated: CASSLAWGLETQYF.

The chain has TRBV7-3 and TRBJ2-3, with D possibly TRBD1 on 6 matching bases. This CDR3 region has 14 residues. V lost 3 bases and J lost 2, with 9 bases in between. CDR1 is SGHTA, CDR2 FQGTGA, per germline. The CDR3 sequence is CASSLRGSTDTQYF. The CDR3 bases are TGTGCCAGCAGCTTGAGGGGGTCCACAGATACGCAGTATTTT.

The chain uses TRBV5-8 and TRBJ2-5; 7 nucleotides match TRBD2. This CDR3 is 12 amino acids long. CDR1 and CDR2 (germline): SGHTS, YDEGEE. Germline trimming cut 5 bases from V and 6 bases from J; bases unmatched to any gene: 4. The CDR3 is CASRLTSQTQYF. Here the CDR3 DNA reads TGTGCCAGCAGATTGACTAGCCAGACCCAGTACTTC.

The genes are TRBV15 and TRBJ1-1; 8 bases fit TRBD1. In germline, CDR1 is LNHNV, CDR2 YYDKDF (reference sequence). Losses at the gene ends were 5 bases for V and 5 bases for J; bases not matched to a gene: 7. The CDR3 runs to 14 residues. The CDR3 region is CATSFDRGGTEAFF. For the CDR3, the DNA is TGTGCCACCAGCTTCGACAGGGGTGGAACTGAAGCTTTCTTT.

This chain joins TRBV9 and TRBJ1-3; no reliable D call. The ends were cut back, 4 bases at V and 0 bases at J, with 11 bases in the middle. CDR3 length: 15 residues. Germline values: CDR1 SGDLS, CDR2 YYNGEE. The CDR3 is CASSPTPTSGNTIYF. CDR3 sequence (DNA): TGTGCCAGCAGCCCGACACCAACCTCTGGAAACACCATATATTTT.

V is TRBV4-1 and J is TRBJ2-1; TRBD1 matches 9 bases. The CDR3 loop spans 15 amino acids. The ends lost 4 bases at V and 7 bases at J; junction bases unmatched: 8. Looked up from germline, CDR1 is MGHRA and CDR2 is YSYEKL. The CDR3 DNA reads as TGCGCCAGCAGCCCTGACAGGGGGATTAAGAATGAGCAGTTCTTC. Its protein is CASSPDRGIKNEQFF.